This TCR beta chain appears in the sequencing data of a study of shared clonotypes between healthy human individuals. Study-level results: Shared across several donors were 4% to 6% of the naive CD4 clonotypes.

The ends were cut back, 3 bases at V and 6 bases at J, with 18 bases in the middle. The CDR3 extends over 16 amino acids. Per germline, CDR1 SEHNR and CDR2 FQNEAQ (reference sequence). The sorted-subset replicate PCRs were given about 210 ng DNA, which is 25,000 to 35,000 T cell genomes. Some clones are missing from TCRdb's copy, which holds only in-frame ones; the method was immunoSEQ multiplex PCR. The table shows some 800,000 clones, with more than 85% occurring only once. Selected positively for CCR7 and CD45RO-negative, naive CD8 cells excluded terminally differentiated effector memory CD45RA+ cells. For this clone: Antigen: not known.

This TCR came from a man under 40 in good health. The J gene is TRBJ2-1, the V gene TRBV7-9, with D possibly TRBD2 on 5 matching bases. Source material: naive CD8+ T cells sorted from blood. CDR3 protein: CASSFPRDYPSNEQFF. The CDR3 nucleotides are TGTGCCAGCAGCTTTCCCCGGGATTATCCCAGCAATGAGCAGTTCTTC.